Listed below are T cell receptor beta chains from one sample, sequenced in a study of blood T cell repertoires in COVID-19. Sequencing used immunoSEQ multiplex PCR; TCRdb keeps in-frame clones, though not all of them. In the table there are around 180,000 clones, approximately 83% of which are singletons. Material: peripheral blood. The origin of the receptors is a human donor with active or convalescent COVID-19. The donor label of this sample is uncertain. Each CDR3 is given with its conserved first and last residue. D genes are given only for firm matches. Expanded clones are given a class, and other clones once, few, many or no size at all.

v_gene	j_gene	abundance	d_gene	CDR3aa	CDR3nt
TRBV30	TRBJ1-3	-	TRBD1	CAWGQGSGNTIYF	TGTGCCTGGGGACAGGGCTCTGGAAACACCATATATTTT
TRBV2	TRBJ1-6	-	TRBD1	CASRGTGGLASPLHF	TGTGCCAGCAGGGGGACAGGGGGATTGGCATCACCCCTCCACTTT
TRBV5-1	TRBJ2-7	-	TRBD1	CASSRTGDSSYEQYF	TGCGCCAGCAGCCGAACAGGGGATTCCTCCTACGAGCAGTACTTC
TRBV5-4	TRBJ1-4	-	-	CASSTGITTNEKLFF	TGTGCCAGCAGCACAGGGATCACAACTAATGAAAAACTGTTTTTT
TRBV5-1	TRBJ2-3	-	TRBD2	CASSEAGGSTDTQYF	TGCGCCAGCTCCGAAGCGGGAGGGTCGACAGATACGCAGTATTTT
TRBV18	TRBJ2-1	-	-	CASSPLGLAGSNEQFF	TGTGCCAGCTCACCCCTGGGACTCGCCGGTAGCAATGAGCAGTTCTTC
TRBV5-4	TRBJ2-2	-	TRBD2	CASRTLGEGRAGELFF	TGTGCCAGCAGAACACTCGGGGAGGGCCGGGCCGGGGAGCTGTTTTTT
TRBV21-1	TRBJ2-1	-	-	CASSKEGGRAYEQFF	TGTGCCAGCAGCAAAGAGGGCGGGAGGGCGTATGAGCAGTTCTTC
TRBV10-2	TRBJ2-3	-	-	CASSPVSTDTQYF	TGCGCCAGCAGCCCCGTAAGCACAGATACGCAGTATTTT
TRBV18	TRBJ1-2	once	TRBD1	CASSQRQGGIYGYTF	TGTGCCAGCTCCCAGAGACAGGGCGGTATTTACGGCTACACCTTC
TRBV9	TRBJ2-4	-	TRBD1	CASSSGQVAKNIQYF	TGTGCCAGCAGCAGTGGACAGGTGGCCAAAAACATTCAGTACTTC
TRBV5-4	TRBJ1-2	once	-	CASSLAGPSYGYTF	TGTGCCAGCAGCTTGGCAGGGCCGAGTTATGGCTACACCTTC
TRBV7-2	TRBJ2-7	-	-	CASSPPSAAWREQYF	TGTGCCAGCAGCCCCCCCTCGGCAGCGTGGAGGGAGCAGTACTTC
TRBV4-1	TRBJ1-6	-	TRBD1	CASSPKGQGSSYNSPLHF	TGCGCCAGCAGCCCAAAAGGACAGGGGAGCTCCTATAATTCACCCCTCCACTTT
TRBV4-2	TRBJ1-5	-	TRBD1	CASSQSGTGNQPQHF	TGTGCCAGCAGCCAATCCGGGACAGGTAATCAGCCCCAGCATTTT
TRBV27	TRBJ1-5	few	-	CASSTRGGTTEPQHF	TGTGCCAGCAGTACCCGGGGGGGGACCACGGAGCCCCAGCATTTT
TRBV7-3	TRBJ1-1	-	-	CASSFDRFSGAFF	TGTGCCAGCAGTTTTGACCGATTCAGCGGAGCTTTCTTT
TRBV12-3/TRBV12-4	TRBJ2-7	-	-	CASGSSGEQYF	TGTGCCAGCGGCTCATCGGGGGAGCAGTACTTC
TRBV7-9	TRBJ2-3	-	-	CASSLATGRGTDTQYF	TGTGCCAGCAGCTTAGCTACCGGGAGAGGGACAGATACGCAGTATTTT
TRBV9	TRBJ1-5	-	-	CASSVSPGQPQHF	TGTGCCAGCAGCGTAAGCCCAGGTCAGCCCCAGCATTTT
TRBV10-3	TRBJ2-7	-	-	CAISDPDRGGEQYF	TGTGCCATCAGTGACCCGGATAGGGGGGGAGAGCAGTACTTC
TRBV6-5	TRBJ1-5	-	-	CASMTGTHNRPQHF	TGTGCCAGCATGACCGGGACACATAATCGGCCCCAGCATTTT
TRBV7-9	TRBJ1-1	many	-	CASSLDMNTEAFF	TGTGCCAGCAGCTTAGACATGAACACTGAAGCTTTCTTT
TRBV2	TRBJ2-7	few	TRBD1	CASNRDGDRGRNEQYF	TGTGCCAGCAATCGAGACGGGGACAGGGGGCGGAACGAGCAGTACTTC